These 22 T cell receptor beta chains originate from one sample sequenced in a study of T cell repertoires in cytomegalovirus infection. Antigens for these TCRs are unknown. TCRdb redid the calling of the reads with MiXCR, one entry per CDR3 protein. The data hold around 430,000 distinct CDR3 sequences, with roughly 42% observed a single time. The sample here was cultured PBMCs, taken from culture after CMV antigen stimulation. The receptors were sampled from a human donor in good health (CMV status not recorded). Some clones in this sample may be carry-over from other donors' samples.

The chain links TRBV7-9 to TRBJ1-2, with no clear D. V dropped 7 bases and J dropped 6 bases, with 18 bases sitting between them. The CDR3 consists of 14 residues. Germline V gene sequence: CDR1 SEHNR, CDR2 FQNEAQ (reference sequence). CDR3 region: CASTSGPSTDGYTF. In DNA, the CDR3 is TGTGCCAGCACCTCCGGACCCTCAACGGATGGCTACACCTTC.

This clonotype was counted only a few times. The J gene is TRBJ2-3, the V gene TRBV11-1; D ambiguous. Germline values: CDR1 SGHAT, CDR2 FQDESV (reference sequence). The ends were cut back, 2 bases at V and 2 bases at J, with 11 bases in the middle. This CDR3 contains 15 residues. The CDR3 sequence is CASSLLRRVTDTQYF. The CDR3 DNA reads as TGTGCCAGCAGCTTACTACGACGGGTCACAGATACGCAGTATTTT.

This rearrangement joins TRBV4-1 to TRBJ2-7, with D perhaps TRBD1 (5 bases). The CDR3 is 16 residues long. With 0 bases removed from V and 2 bases from J, the gap between germline ends came to 14 bases. Germline assignment: CDR1 MGHRA and CDR2 YSYEKL. The CDR3 spells CASSQDSAGSAYEQYF. The DNA for the CDR3 is TGCGCCAGCAGCCAAGATTCGGCAGGGTCCGCCTACGAGCAGTACTTC.

In this sample, this clonotype turned up many times. The junction departs from the called germline gene at one end, perhaps through a read error. The rearrangement uses TRBV7-2 and TRBJ2-7; D uncertain. This CDR3 comprises 12 residues. The germline CDR1 and CDR2 sequences are SGHTA and FQGNSA. The CDR3 protein is CASSFPSFEQYF. CDR3 sequence (DNA): TGTGCCAGCAGCTTTCCCTCCTTCGAGCAGTACTTC.

This chain connects TRBV7-2 to TRBJ2-3; possible D gene TRBD2, 6 bases. V lost 4 bases and J lost 8, with 22 bases in between. CDR1 SGHTA and CDR2 FQGNSA come from the germline V gene. The CDR3 covers 16 residues. DNA for the CDR3: TGTGCCAGCAGCTCTAGGGCGGGGAATTCACGAGGTACGCAGTATTTT. This sequence encodes CASSSRAGNSRGTQYF. Together with reference TRBV7-2 and TRBJ2-3, the CDR3 gives the full variable domain: GAGVSQSPSNKVTEKGKDVELRCDPISGHTALYWYRQSLGQGLEFLIYFQGNSAPDKSGLPSDRFSAERTGGSVSTLTIQRTQQEDSAVYLCASSSRAGNSRGTQYFGPGTRLTVL.

This rearrangement joins TRBV12-3 or TRBV12-4 to TRBJ2-5; the D call may be TRBD1 or TRBD2 (5 bases each). This CDR3 has 15 amino acids. Trimming pared 3 bases from V and 9 bases from J, leaving 20 bases between. CDR3 in amino acids: CASSLGPRREEAQYF. The CDR3 region has the DNA TGTGCCAGCAGTTTGGGGCCCCGACGGGAAGAAGCCCAGTACTTC.

V is TRBV2 and J is TRBJ2-7; tentatively, D is TRBD1 or TRBD2 (6 bases each). The CDR3 runs to 12 residues. CDR1 is SNHLY, CDR2 FYNNEI, per germline. Trimming took off 6 bases at V and 6 bases at J, with 12 bases between the two ends. This CDR3 reads CASRGGRREQYF. CDR3 DNA: TGTGCCAGCAGAGGGGGGAGACGCGAGCAGTACTTC.

The chain recombines TRBV28 with TRBJ1-2; D not resolved. This CDR3 is built from 15 residues. Trimming stripped 2 bases from V and 4 bases from J, with 14 bases between. In germline, CDR1 is MDHEN, CDR2 SYDVKM. CDR3 in DNA: TGTGCCAGCAGTTTACCCCTTTTCTTCCCCTATGGCTACACCTTC. It specifies CASSLPLFFPYGYTF.

In its sample, this clonotype was seen a few times. The J gene is TRBJ2-7, the V gene TRBV28, with 7 bases identical to TRBD1. The CDR3 consists of 14 residues. CDR1 is MDHEN, CDR2 SYDVKM, per germline. V shed 6 bases, J shed 4 bases, and the junction held 9 bases outside the gene matches. The CDR3 DNA follows: TGTGCCAGCAGGAACCTACCGGGACAGTACGAGCAGTACTTC. This translates into CASRNLPGQYEQYF.

The V gene is TRBV6-5, the J gene TRBJ2-3; D unclear. Trimming took 0 bases from V and 3 from J, leaving 7 bases between them. This CDR3 spans 14 amino acids. Germline lookup yields CDR1 MNHEY and CDR2 SVGAGI. The CDR3 region has the DNA TGTGCCAGCAGTTACTCGTATCGGACAGATACGCAGTATTTT. Amino acids: CASSYSYRTDTQYF.

The sample holds a few counts of this clonotype. V is TRBV12-3 or TRBV12-4 and J is TRBJ2-7; tentative D call: TRBD1 (6 bases). Trimming cost V 1 base and J 2 bases, with 15 bases left between them. The CDR3 loop spans 16 amino acids. For the CDR3, the DNA is TGTGCCAGCAGTTTAGGGCGGCCAGGGGCTACCTACGAGCAGTACTTC. The encoded protein is CASSLGRPGATYEQYF.

V gene TRBV5-4 combines with J gene TRBJ2-7; 7 positions agree with TRBD1. Germline CDR1 reads SGHNT; CDR2 reads YYREEE (reference sequence). This CDR3 is 15 amino acids long. The V gene end was trimmed by 3 bases and the J gene end by 7 bases; junction bases not matched to a gene: 13. CDR3 in amino acids: CASSSPGQRLGEQYF. Here the CDR3 DNA reads TGTGCCAGCAGCTCACCGGGACAGAGGTTGGGGGAGCAGTACTTC.

This clonotype was detected only a few times. The V call is TRBV7-2, the J call TRBJ2-1; D is possibly TRBD1 or TRBD2 (5 bases each). This CDR3 comprises 16 residues. CDR1 SGHTA and CDR2 FQGNSA come from the germline V gene. The germline V and J ends were trimmed by 0 bases and 2 bases, with 11 bases remaining between them. CDR3: CASSLAAPGPYNEQFF. The CDR3 DNA sequence: TGTGCCAGCAGCTTAGCGGCCCCGGGGCCCTACAATGAGCAGTTCTTC.

This clonotype was picked up a small number of times. This chain uses TRBV28 with TRBJ2-7; possibly TRBD2 for D (7 bases). The CDR3 is 15 amino acids. The V gene's germline CDR1 is MDHEN and CDR2 SYDVKM. Trimming took off 8 bases at V and 6 bases at J, with 23 bases between the two ends. The CDR3 bases are TGTGCCAGCGCTCATTTATTGGGGGGGGCTTCCGAGCAGTACTTC. Protein sequence: CASAHLLGGASEQYF. The whole variable domain, remainder taken from reference TRBV28 and TRBJ2-7, is DVKVTQSSRYLVKRTGEKVFLECVQDMDHENMFWYRQDPGLGLRLIYFSYDVKMKEKGDIPEGYSVSREKKERFSLILESASTNQTSMYLCASAHLLGGASEQYFGPGTRLTVT.

The table lists this clonotype with a few counts. This chain's CDR3 is CASSLTGVSTEAFF. The DNA of the CDR3 is TGTGCCAGCAGCCTTACAGGGGTTAGCACTGAAGCTTTCTTT. The chain uses TRBV12-3 or TRBV12-4 and TRBJ1-1; 7 bases map to TRBD1. CDR3 size: 14 residues. J gave up 4 bases and V 6 bases, and 8 bases lay outside the gene matches.

The chain combines TRBV7-2 with TRBJ2-3, with D maybe TRBD2 (6 bases). Germline V gene lookup returns CDR1 SGHTA and CDR2 FQGNSA. The length of the CDR3 is 14 residues. The V end lost 5 bases, the J end lost 5 bases, and 14 bases lay between the germline ends. CDR3 residues: CASSMTGTRDTQYF. CDR3 nucleotides: TGTGCCAGCAGCATGACCGGGACTCGAGATACGCAGTATTTT.

The chain combines TRBV2 with TRBJ2-1; 9 bases are shared with TRBD1. This CDR3 contains 14 residues. Per germline, CDR1 SNHLY and CDR2 FYNNEI. Unmatched junction bases numbered 11, after V lost 8 bases and J lost 9 bases. For the CDR3, the DNA is TGTGCCAGCTGCCGGGGACAGGGTGGCGTTGAGCAGTTCTTC. Its translation is CASCRGQGGVEQFF.

This clonotype was picked up a small number of times. The chain is built from TRBV7-9 and TRBJ1-1; D may be TRBD1 (6 bases). Trimming took 3 bases from V and 4 from J, leaving 15 bases between them. The CDR3 contains 15 residues. The germline V gene encodes CDR1 SEHNR and CDR2 FQNEAQ (reference sequence). The CDR3 reads CASSFPSGDVTEAFF. CDR3 nucleotides: TGTGCCAGCAGCTTCCCGTCAGGGGACGTCACTGAAGCTTTCTTT.

V is TRBV12-3 or TRBV12-4 and J is TRBJ1-2; possible D gene TRBD1, 6 bases. There are 16 residues in the CDR3. The V gene lost 5 bases and the J gene lost 2 bases, with 18 bases spanning the gap. The CDR3 loop is CASSPPFRTGNYGYTF. The CDR3 region has the DNA TGTGCCAGCAGTCCGCCATTCCGTACAGGGAACTATGGCTACACCTTC.

There are a few counts of this clonotype. The V and J genes are TRBV6-1 and TRBJ1-2, with D unresolved. Deletions cut 10 bases from V and 2 bases from J, with 14 bases between. CDR1 and CDR2 (germline): MNHNS, SASEGT. This CDR3 is built from 13 residues. CDR3 nucleotides: TGTGCCAACTCAATCGTCAGCAACTATGGCTACACCTTC. Translating it yields CANSIVSNYGYTF.

The chain couples TRBV20-1 to TRBJ2-7; 10 bases align to TRBD1. J gave up 4 bases and V 5 bases, and 11 bases lay outside the gene matches. Germline values: CDR1 DFQATT, CDR2 SNEGSKA (reference sequence). This CDR3 is built from 15 residues. CDR3 DNA: TGCAGTGCTTTCCAGACAGGGGGCTACTCTTACGAGCAGTACTTC. Protein sequence: CSAFQTGGYSYEQYF.

This sequence joins TRBV20-1 and TRBJ2-1; D unresolved. The CDR3 extends over 14 amino acids. The ends were cut back, 3 bases at V and 0 bases at J, with 9 bases in the middle. The germline V gene encodes CDR1 DFQATT and CDR2 SNEGSKA (reference sequence). The CDR3 here is CSARKVSSYNEQFF. The CDR3 region has the DNA TGCAGTGCTAGGAAGGTCAGCTCCTACAATGAGCAGTTCTTC.